This entry is about one TCR beta chain. The entry originates in a study of blood T cell repertoires in COVID-19. Per the germline V gene, CDR1 is LGHDT and CDR2 is YNNKEL (reference sequence). The CDR3 sequence is 17 residues long. The J segment lost 8 bases and the V segment lost 1 base, leaving 15 bases of the junction unmatched. TCRdb keeps only in-frame clones here, not all; method: immunoSEQ multiplex PCR. Of around 190,000 clones in the sample, 88% are singletons; the top ten hold 15% to 20%. The origin of this receptor is a man aged 45-65 years with COVID-19, enrolled during active disease. The chain has TRBV3-1 (or the pseudogene TRBV3-2) and TRBJ1-2, with TRBD1 matching over 8 bases. Sequencing input: peripheral blood. Here the CDR3 reads CASSQVRLGDRGVGYTF. CDR3 DNA sequence: TGTGCCAGCAGCCAAGTACGGTTGGGTGACAGGGGAGTGGGCTACACCTTC.